The clone carrying this TCR beta chain appeared many times. Its specificity is unknown. Germline lookup yields CDR1 SQVTM and CDR2 ANQGSEA. Trimming left V 6 bases short and J 1 base short, with 12 bases between. The CDR3 sequence is 14 residues long. This specimen comes from a study of CD8 T cells in ankylosing spondylitis. Overall study results and limits: Earlier authors reported some of these motif variants in reactive arthritis synovial fluid and blood. Made up of eight highly homologous variants, a TCR beta motif appeared characteristic of ankylosing spondylitis blood.

Libraries for TCR beta were made by quantitative 5'-RACE with molecular barcodes. MiXCR, applied by TCRdb to the 5' RACE reads, yields one record per CDR3 protein. The sample lists 450,000 to 550,000 distinct CDR3 sequences, roughly 5% occurring once. The rearrangement joins TRBV29-1 to TRBJ2-2; D not resolved. The source of this sequence is a male donor with ankylosing spondylitis. Material for sequencing was blood, either unsorted or a sorted T cell fraction (not recorded which). The CDR3 DNA reads as TGCAGCGTCGTTTCGGATTTGAACACCGGGGAGCTGTTTTTT. Encoded protein: CSVVSDLNTGELFF.